Listed below are T cell receptor beta chains from one sample, sequenced in a study of blood T cell repertoires in COVID-19. The repertoire was sequenced with immunoSEQ multiplex PCR; TCRdb's copy has only in-frame clones and lacks some. Among about 200,000 clones, around 94% were seen once, and the ten largest hold 0.76%. The sequenced material came from peripheral blood. The receptors derive from a man aged 25-40 years with COVID-19, enrolled during active disease. CDR3s include the opening cysteine and the closing phenylalanine or tryptophan. Each record gives: clone size, D gene, V gene, J gene, CDR3 protein, CDR3 DNA. A D gene is named only where the DNA matches it firmly. For some rows the clone size is stated as once, few or many, or as a class when expanded; others skip it.

>NA|NA|TRBV9|TRBJ2-5
CASSVDGIQETQYF
TGTGCCAGCAGCGTAGATGGCATCCAAGAGACCCAGTACTTC
>NA|TRBD1|TRBV19|TRBJ1-3
CASSQTGSGNTIYF
TGTGCCAGTAGCCAGACAGGGTCTGGAAACACCATATATTTT
>NA|NA|TRBV4-1|TRBJ1-1
CASSQDLRTFEGAFF
TGCGCCAGCAGCCAAGATCTCCGGACATTTGAAGGAGCTTTCTTT
>once|NA|TRBV6-5|TRBJ1-4
CAASRTADNEKLFF
TGTGCCGCCTCCAGGACAGCGGATAATGAAAAACTGTTTTTT
>few|TRBD1|TRBV2|TRBJ1-1
CATKGQGAVNTEAFF
TGTGCCACCAAGGGACAGGGGGCGGTCAACACTGAAGCTTTCTTT
>NA|NA|TRBV19|TRBJ2-7
CASSIFRFIYEQYF
TGTGCCAGTAGTATTTTCAGGTTTATCTACGAGCAGTACTTC
>NA|NA|TRBV29-1|TRBJ1-2
CSVEAAVYGYTF
TGCAGCGTTGAAGCGGCGGTATATGGCTACACCTTC
>NA|TRBD1|TRBV9|TRBJ2-1
CASSVEGQGALNEQFF
TGTGCCAGCAGCGTAGAGGGACAGGGGGCTCTTAATGAGCAGTTCTTC
>NA|NA|TRBV5-6|TRBJ2-2
CASSLGQTNTGELFF
TGTGCCAGCAGTTTGGGTCAGACGAACACCGGGGAGCTGTTTTTT
>NA|NA|TRBV2|TRBJ1-6
CASAERGSTNNSPLHF
TGTGCCAGCGCCGAGCGTGGGTCCACGAATAATTCACCCCTCCACTTT
>NA|TRBD1|TRBV15|TRBJ2-7
CATSRAGQEAYEQYF
TGTGCCACCAGCAGAGCCGGACAGGAGGCCTACGAGCAGTACTTC
>NA|NA|TRBV15|TRBJ1-3
CATSSQGTSSGNTIYF
TGTGCCACCAGCTCGCAGGGTACCAGCTCTGGAAACACCATATATTTT
>NA|TRBD1|TRBV5-1|TRBJ1-1
CASSFGTGSGQGNTEAFF
TGCGCCAGCAGCTTTGGTACAGGTTCCGGACAGGGGAACACTGAAGCTTTCTTT
>NA|TRBD2|TRBV5-1|TRBJ2-5
CASSLAWGAGPQETQYF
TGCGCCAGCAGCTTGGCTTGGGGAGCGGGGCCCCAAGAGACCCAGTACTTC
>NA|NA|TRBV29-1|TRBJ1-2
CSVGEEGIYGYTF
TGCAGCGTTGGGGAGGAGGGCATCTATGGCTACACCTTC
>NA|TRBD1|TRBV10-3|TRBJ1-6
CAISGYRRGDNSPLHF
TGTGCCATCAGTGGTTATCGCAGGGGGGATAATTCACCCCTCCACTTT
>NA|NA|TRBV19|TRBJ1-5
CASGVGSNQPQHF
TGTGCCAGCGGGGTGGGTAGCAATCAGCCCCAGCATTTT
>once|TRBD1|TRBV19|TRBJ1-6
CASSAGPKKGAFYNSPLHF
TGTGCCAGTAGTGCGGGACCGAAGAAGGGGGCCTTCTATAATTCACCCCTCCACTTT
>NA|NA|TRBV7-6|TRBJ2-1
CASSLGGLGYNEQFF
TGTGCCAGCAGCTTAGGCGGGTTGGGCTACAATGAGCAGTTCTTC
>NA|TRBD2|TRBV7-2|TRBJ2-3
CASSFSGGAGTDTQYF
TGTGCCAGCAGCTTTAGCGGGGGGGCCGGCACAGATACGCAGTATTTT
>NA|NA|TRBV5-4|TRBJ2-2
CASSSVDTVYNGELFF
TGTGCCAGCAGCTCGGTGGACACCGTGTATAACGGGGAGCTGTTTTTT
>NA|TRBD2|TRBV6-5|TRBJ2-5
CASSFGGGPQYF
TGTGCCAGCAGTTTCGGCGGGGGGCCCCAGTACTTC
>NA|NA|TRBV19|TRBJ1-1
CASKSQVLNTEAFF
TGTGCCAGTAAATCCCAGGTTTTGAACACTGAAGCTTTCTTT
>NA|NA|TRBV28|TRBJ1-3
CASSPTISGNTIYF
TGTGCCAGCAGTCCGACTATCTCTGGAAACACCATATATTTT
>NA|NA|TRBV19|TRBJ1-3
CASSISSSGYSGNTIYF
TGTGCCAGTAGTATATCATCCTCAGGGTACTCCGGAAACACCATATATTTT
>NA|NA|TRBV19|TRBJ2-7
CASRGGAYEQYF
TGTGCCAGTAGGGGAGGAGCCTACGAGCAGTACTTC
>NA|NA|TRBV6-8|TRBJ1-5
CASKRNQPQHF
TGTGCCAGCAAACGGAATCAGCCCCAGCATTTT
>NA|TRBD1|TRBV5-1|TRBJ2-3
CASSSGQGGTDTQYF
TGCGCCAGCAGCTCCGGACAGGGAGGAACCGATACGCAGTATTTT
>NA|NA|TRBV11-2|TRBJ2-5
CASSPIGGGRETQYF
TGTGCCAGCAGCCCGATAGGGGGGGGCAGGGAGACCCAGTACTTC
>NA|NA|TRBV5-4|TRBJ1-1
CASSAAQGLYTEAFF
TGTGCCAGCAGCGCGGCACAGGGCTTATACACTGAAGCTTTCTTT
>once|TRBD1|TRBV6-5|TRBJ1-5
CASGTGGFQPQHF
TGTGCCAGCGGGACAGGGGGCTTTCAGCCCCAGCATTTT
>NA|TRBD1|TRBV13|TRBJ1-2
CASGTGDGYTF
TGTGCCAGCGGGACAGGGGATGGCTACACCTTC
>NA|TRBD2|TRBV5-4|TRBJ2-5
CASSLKRGATGETQYF
TGTGCCAGCAGCTTAAAGCGGGGGGCCACGGGAGAGACCCAGTACTTC
>NA|TRBD1|TRBV9|TRBJ2-5
CASSRFRDRADSYQETQYF
TGTGCCAGCAGCAGATTCCGGGACAGGGCCGACTCGTACCAAGAGACCCAGTACTTC
>NA|NA|TRBV20-1|TRBJ1-2
CSASGRQGSPYGYTF
TGCAGTGCTAGTGGTCGTCAGGGTTCTCCCTATGGCTACACCTTC
>NA|TRBD2|TRBV5-4|TRBJ2-3
CASSHTSGPSTDTQYF
TGTGCCAGCAGCCATACTAGCGGACCTAGCACAGATACGCAGTATTTT
>NA|TRBD2|TRBV7-7|TRBJ2-5
CASSVGLAGGETQYF
TGTGCCAGCAGCGTAGGACTAGCGGGTGGAGAGACCCAGTACTTC
>NA|NA|TRBV12-5|TRBJ2-3
CASGLDEDTQYF
TGTGCTAGTGGTTTGGACGAGGATACGCAGTATTTT
>once|TRBD1|TRBV5-1|TRBJ1-6
CASRTRFPGGGQGSSPLHF
TGCGCCAGCAGAACCCGGTTTCCGGGGGGGGGACAGGGGAGTTCACCCCTCCACTTT
>NA|TRBD2|TRBV9|TRBJ2-3
CASSTSGGSTDTQYF
TGTGCCAGCAGCACAAGCGGGGGCAGCACAGATACGCAGTATTTT
>NA|NA|TRBV5-6|TRBJ2-1
CASSLGLAPYNEQFF
TGTGCCAGCAGCTTGGGGTTAGCCCCCTACAATGAGCAGTTCTTC
>NA|TRBD1|TRBV7-9|TRBJ1-1
CASSLRTGVPNTEAFF
TGTGCCAGCAGCTTACGAACAGGGGTCCCGAACACTGAAGCTTTCTTT
>NA|TRBD1|TRBV27|TRBJ2-7
CASSPRQGPYEQYF
TGTGCCAGCAGTCCTCGACAGGGACCCTACGAGCAGTACTTC
>few|NA|TRBV18|TRBJ2-2
CASSPPNGEDGGELFF
TGTGCCAGCTCACCACCGAATGGGGAGGACGGCGGGGAGCTGTTTTTT
>NA|TRBD2|TRBV13|TRBJ2-7
CASSKTSGGTYEQYF
TGTGCCAGCAGCAAAACTAGCGGGGGTACCTACGAGCAGTACTTC
>NA|NA|TRBV6-5|TRBJ1-2
CASSYRREDGYTF
TGTGCCAGCAGTTACAGGAGGGAGGATGGCTACACCTTC
>NA|NA|TRBV27|TRBJ1-6
CASSLSGRAGSPLHF
TGTGCCAGCAGTTTATCGGGCAGGGCCGGTTCACCCCTCCACTTT
>NA|NA|TRBV15|TRBJ1-1
CATSRDRVGGDEAFF
TGTGCCACCAGCAGAGACAGGGTGGGAGGAGATGAAGCTTTCTTT
>NA|TRBD2|TRBV5-4|TRBJ2-5
CASSGTSGGRQETQYF
TGTGCCAGCAGCGGGACTAGCGGGGGGCGGCAAGAGACCCAGTACTTC
>NA|NA|TRBV6-5|TRBJ1-2
CASSYDVRGFGYTF
TGTGCCAGCAGTTACGATGTCAGAGGATTTGGCTACACCTTC
>NA|NA|TRBV28|TRBJ2-2
CASSFEGTGELFF
TGTGCCAGCAGTTTTGAGGGCACCGGGGAGCTGTTTTTT
>NA|NA|TRBV5-4|TRBJ2-5
CASSKDRGARQETQYF
TGTGCCAGCAGCAAGGACCGGGGGGCCCGACAAGAGACCCAGTACTTC
>NA|TRBD1|TRBV18|TRBJ1-2
CASSADRGSSGYTF
TGTGCCAGCTCAGCCGACAGGGGGTCATCTGGCTACACCTTC